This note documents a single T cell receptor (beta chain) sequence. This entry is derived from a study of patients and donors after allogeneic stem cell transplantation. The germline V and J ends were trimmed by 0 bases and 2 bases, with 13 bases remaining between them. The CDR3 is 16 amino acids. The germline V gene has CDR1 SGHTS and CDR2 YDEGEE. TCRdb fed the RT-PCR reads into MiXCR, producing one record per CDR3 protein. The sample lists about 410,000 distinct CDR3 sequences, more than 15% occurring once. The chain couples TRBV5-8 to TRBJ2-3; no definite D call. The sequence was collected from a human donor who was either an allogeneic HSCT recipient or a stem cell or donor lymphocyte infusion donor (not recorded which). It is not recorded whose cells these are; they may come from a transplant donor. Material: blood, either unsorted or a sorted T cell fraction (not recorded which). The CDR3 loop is CASSLAGGRFTDTQYF. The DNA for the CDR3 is TGTGCCAGCAGCTTGGCTGGCGGACGTTTCACAGATACGCAGTATTTT.